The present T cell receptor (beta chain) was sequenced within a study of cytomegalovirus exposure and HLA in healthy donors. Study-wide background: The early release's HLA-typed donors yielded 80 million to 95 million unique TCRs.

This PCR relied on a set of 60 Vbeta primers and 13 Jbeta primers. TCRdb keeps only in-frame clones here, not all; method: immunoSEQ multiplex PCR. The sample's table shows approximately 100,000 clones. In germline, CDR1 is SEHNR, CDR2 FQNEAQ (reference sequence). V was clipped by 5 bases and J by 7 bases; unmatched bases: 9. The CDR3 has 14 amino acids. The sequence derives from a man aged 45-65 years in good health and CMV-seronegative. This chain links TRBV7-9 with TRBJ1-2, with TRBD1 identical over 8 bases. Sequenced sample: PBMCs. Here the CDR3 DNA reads TGTGCCAGCAGCACAACTCGACAGGGGCTTGGCTACACCTTC. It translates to CASSTTRQGLGYTF.